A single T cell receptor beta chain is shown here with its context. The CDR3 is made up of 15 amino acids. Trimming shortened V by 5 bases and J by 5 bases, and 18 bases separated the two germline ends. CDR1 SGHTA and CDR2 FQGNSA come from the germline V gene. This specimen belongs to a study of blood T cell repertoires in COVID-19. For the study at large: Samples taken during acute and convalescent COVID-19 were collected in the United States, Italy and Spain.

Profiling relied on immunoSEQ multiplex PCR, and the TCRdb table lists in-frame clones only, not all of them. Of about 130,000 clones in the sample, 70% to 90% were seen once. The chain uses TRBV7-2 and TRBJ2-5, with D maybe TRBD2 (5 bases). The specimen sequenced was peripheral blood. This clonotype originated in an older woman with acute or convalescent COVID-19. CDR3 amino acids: CASSPNLAGRETQYF. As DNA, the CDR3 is TGTGCCAGCAGCCCTAATCTAGCCGGGCGGGAGACCCAGTACTTC.